This TCR beta chain appears in the sequencing data of a study of blood T cell repertoires in COVID-19. Overall study context: Collection of acute and convalescent COVID-19 samples took place in the United States, Italy and Spain. PBMCs, B-cell-depleted T cells, or T cells were the source of the cDNA or gDNA that made up the material.

In the original workflow: Amplification of reference gene primers provided the estimated nucleated cell counts. Libraries were prepared by immunoSEQ multiplex PCR; TCRdb keeps only in-frame clonotypes and omits some of them. D and trimming were read from the DNA, whereas the V and J calls and clone size are those reported in that table. The sample contains 60,000 to 95,000 clones, over 80% of which appear only once. Germline assignment: CDR1 MDHEN and CDR2 SYDVKM. This CDR3 contains 13 residues. Trimming pared 8 bases from V and 4 bases from J, leaving 14 bases between. The source of this sequence is a woman aged 45-65 years with acute or convalescent COVID-19. The specimen sequenced was peripheral blood. J is TRBJ1-2 and V is TRBV28; unclear D gene. The DNA for the CDR3 is TGTGCCAGCCATAAGGAGGGCCTCTATGGCTACACCTTC. This codes for CASHKEGLYGYTF.